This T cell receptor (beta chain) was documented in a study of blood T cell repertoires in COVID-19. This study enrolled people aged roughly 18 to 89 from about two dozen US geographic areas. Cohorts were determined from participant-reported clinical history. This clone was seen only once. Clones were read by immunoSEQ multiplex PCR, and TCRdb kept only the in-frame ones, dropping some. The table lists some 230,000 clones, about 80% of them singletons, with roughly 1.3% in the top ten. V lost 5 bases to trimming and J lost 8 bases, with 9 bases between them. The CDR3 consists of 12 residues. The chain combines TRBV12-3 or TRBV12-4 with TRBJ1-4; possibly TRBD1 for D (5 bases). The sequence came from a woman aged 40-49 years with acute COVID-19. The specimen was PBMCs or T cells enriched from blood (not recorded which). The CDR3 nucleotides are TGTGCCAGCAGTCGTCCAGGGGAAAAACTGTTTTTT. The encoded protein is CASSRPGEKLFF.